This T cell receptor beta chain was observed in a study of circulating tumor DNA in untreated peripheral T-cell lymphoma. Assay used: immunoSEQ multiplex PCR; TCRdb lists only in-frame clones, some missing. The sample has about 6,600 clones, approximately 77% seen once. Findings and limits, study-wide: In 76% of patients, tumor-specific clonotypes were identified.

This tumor tissue came from a pretreatment baseline collection. By sample fraction, this clone is medium-sized (0.01 to 0.1%). Antigen unknown. The sample comprised tumor tissue. The clonotype comes from a human donor with peripheral T-cell lymphoma.

CDR3 nucleotide sequence: TGTGCCAGCAGCCTCGACAGGGGGCGAGGAGCTTTCTTT. Amino acids: CASSLDRGRGAFF. The chain is built from TRBV6-8 and TRBJ1-1; 10 nucleotides align to TRBD1. The V segment lost 6 bases and the J segment 10 bases; nucleotides outside the gene matches: 8. CDR1 is MNHGY and CDR2 is SAAAGT in the germline V gene. The CDR3 is made up of 13 amino acids.